This passage covers 6 T cell receptor beta chains from one sample sequenced in a study of blood T cells in healthy people across ages. Together with a sample-barcoded 5' primer, a J-beta primer mix was included in a second PCR lasting roughly 7 to 11 cycles. TCRdb reprocessed the 5' RACE reads via MiXCR and lists one record per CDR3 protein. This repertoire shows approximately 1.5 million distinct CDR3 sequences, 35% to 45% found once; its top ten account for over 3.5%. Material for sequencing was blood. The source of these receptors is a woman between 18 and 29 years old in good health.

The chain is built from TRBV7-9 and TRBJ2-1; TRBD1 matches 9 bases. V dropped 6 bases and J dropped 8; count of bases not matched to a gene: 8. This CDR3 is built from 14 residues. Germline CDR1 and CDR2: SEHNR and FQNEAQ (reference sequence). CDR3 loop: CASRARTGVYEQFF. The CDR3 DNA is TGTGCCAGCAGGGCCCGGACAGGGGTGTATGAGCAGTTCTTC.

The chain combines TRBV4-1 with TRBJ2-1; D is possibly TRBD2 (6 bases). The CDR3 has 14 residues. V was clipped by 1 base and J by 13 bases, with 17 bases between them. Germline V gene sequence: CDR1 MGHRA, CDR2 YSYEKL. The CDR3 nucleotides read TGCGCCAGCAGCCAAGTCCGTCGGGCAGGGACTCAGTTCTTC. It translates to CASSQVRRAGTQFF.

The rearrangement uses TRBV6-2 or TRBV6-3 and TRBJ1-2, with 7 bases aligning to TRBD1. Germline trimming cut 7 bases from V and 8 bases from J; bases unmatched to any gene: 16. The germline V gene has CDR1 MNHEY and CDR2 SVGEGT. This CDR3 has 15 residues. This CDR3 is CASKDSGRLGGGYTF. The CDR3 DNA sequence: TGTGCCAGCAAGGACTCGGGACGTCTAGGGGGCGGCTACACCTTC.

The V call is TRBV7-8, the J call TRBJ1-1; D unclear. The germline gives CDR1 SGHVS, CDR2 FQNEAQ. This CDR3 region has 13 residues. V dropped 5 bases and J dropped 1 base, with 8 bases sitting between them. CDR3 amino acids: CASSTPRNTEAFF. CDR3 in DNA: TGTGCCAGCAGCACTCCGAGGAACACTGAAGCTTTCTTT.

The chain is built from TRBV2 and TRBJ1-4, with D perhaps matching TRBD1 (6 bases). Trimming left V 8 bases short and J 6 bases short, with 13 bases between. The CDR3 has 13 residues. Looked up from germline, CDR1 is SNHLY and CDR2 is FYNNEI. As DNA, the CDR3 is TGTGCCAGCCTAAGAGGGGGTCATGAAAAACTGTTTTTT. Its translation: CASLRGGHEKLFF.

The chain recombines TRBV12-3 or TRBV12-4 with TRBJ2-1; D gene uncertain. The V end was cut by 7 bases, the J end by 6 bases, with 13 bases between. CDR3 length: 13 residues. CDR3 coding DNA: TGTGCCAGCATGGAAGCCCTAGGCAATGAGCAGTTCTTC. It codes for CASMEALGNEQFF.